This T cell receptor (beta chain) emerged from a study of blood T cell repertoires in COVID-19. At the level of the study: Some COVID-19 samples were acute and others convalescent; all came from the United States, Italy and Spain.

Sequenced by immunoSEQ multiplex PCR; TCRdb stores in-frame clones only, minus some. The data hold 180,000 or so clones, with approximately 88% observed a single time. Germline V gives CDR1 MNHEY, CDR2 SVGAGI. The ends were cut back, 6 bases at V and 9 bases at J, with 18 bases in the middle. The CDR3 totals 14 residues. Participants had their cohort set by participant-reported clinical history. Cohort 3 recovered donors had two negative PCRs, clearance, or symptom resolution. V is TRBV6-5 and J is TRBJ1-5; possibly TRBD1 for D (6 bases). Material for sequencing was PBMCs or T cells enriched from blood (not recorded which). This clonotype originated in a woman aged 55-70 years who had recovered from COVID-19. In nucleotides, the CDR3 is TGTGCCAGCAGCCCCGGGACGGGAGGGGGGCCCCAGCATTTT. As protein: CASSPGTGGGPQHF.